The 5 T cell receptor beta chains in this list originate from one sample, sequenced in a study of identical twins. TCRdb processed the 5' RACE reads anew with MiXCR; each CDR3 protein has one entry. The sample has about 720,000 distinct CDR3 sequences; 8.6% are singletons. The data also belong to a second study, concerning yellow fever vaccine responses in identical twins.

The sequencing input was PBMCs. The receptors come from a woman aged 18 to 35 in good health.

The chain employs TRBV18 and TRBJ2-6; D not certain. Trimming removed 3 bases at V and 0 bases at J, with 12 bases between. The CDR3 covers 17 residues. CDR1 is KGHSH and CDR2 is LQKENI in the germline V gene. The CDR3 DNA follows: TGTGCCAGCTCACCCGCTGCCCAGTTCTCTGGGGCCAACGTCCTGACTTTC. Its protein product is CASSPAAQFSGANVLTF.

This chain uses TRBV19 with TRBJ2-7, with 7 positions matching TRBD2. Trimming at V came to 4 bases and at J to 1 base, leaving 4 bases not matched to a gene. Germline CDR1 and CDR2: LNHDA and SQIVND (reference sequence). The CDR3 has 14 amino acids. The CDR3 DNA reads as TGTGCCAGTAGTACGCGGGAGAGTTCCTACGAGCAGTACTTC. Amino acid sequence: CASSTRESSYEQYF.

The chain has TRBV28 and TRBJ2-5; D perhaps matches TRBD2 (7 bases). This CDR3 contains 13 residues. Germline loops: CDR1 MDHEN, CDR2 SYDVKM. V was shortened by 3 bases and J by 7 bases, with 12 bases between the two germline ends. CDR3 sequence (DNA): TGTGCCAGCAGTTTTCAGGGGAGGGGGACCCAGTACTTC. Encoded protein: CASSFQGRGTQYF.

This clonotype was observed a few times. This chain links TRBV10-3 with TRBJ2-3, with 8 positions matching TRBD2. This CDR3 contains 15 residues. J gave up 2 bases and V 6 bases, and 7 bases lay outside the gene matches. CDR1 is ENHRY, CDR2 SYGVKD, per germline. The CDR3 is CAISRSGSATDTQYF. The CDR3 DNA follows: TGTGCCATCAGCCGGAGCGGGAGTGCCACAGATACGCAGTATTTT.

Written as DNA, the CDR3 is TGTGCCAGCAGCCTACAGGGCGGGGACACTGAAGCTTTCTTT. It codes for CASSLQGGDTEAFF. The V gene is TRBV7-9, the J gene TRBJ1-1; a weak D match, TRBD1 (6 bases). Germline assignment: CDR1 SEHNR and CDR2 FQNEAQ (reference sequence). With 5 bases removed from V and 3 bases from J, the gap between germline ends came to 13 bases. The CDR3 runs to 14 residues.